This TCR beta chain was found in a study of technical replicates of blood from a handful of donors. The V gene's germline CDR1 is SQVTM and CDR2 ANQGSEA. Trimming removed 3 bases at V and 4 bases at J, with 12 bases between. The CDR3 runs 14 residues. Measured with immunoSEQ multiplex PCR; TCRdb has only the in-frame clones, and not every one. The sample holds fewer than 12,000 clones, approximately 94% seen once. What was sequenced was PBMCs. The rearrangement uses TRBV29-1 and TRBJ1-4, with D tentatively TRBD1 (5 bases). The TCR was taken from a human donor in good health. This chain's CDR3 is CSVEGGGDNEKLFF. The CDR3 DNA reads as TGCAGCGTTGAGGGGGGAGGGGATAATGAAAAACTGTTTTTT.